The 15 T cell receptor beta chains presented below share a single source sample, sequenced in a study of blood T cell repertoires in COVID-19. This table comes from immunoSEQ multiplex PCR, and its TCRdb copy is limited to in-frame clones, with some not included. Here the sample spans under 500,000 clones, nearly 90% being singletons. Sequencing was carried out using PBMCs or T cells enriched from blood (not recorded which). The receptors were sampled from a woman aged 18-29 years with acute COVID-19.

This clone was seen only once. The rearrangement links TRBV5-1 to TRBJ2-7; TRBD1 agrees at 10 bases. This CDR3 is built from 15 residues. Germline V CDR1 and CDR2: SGHRS, YFSETQ. Trimming cost V 0 bases and J 5 bases; bases outside gene matches: 5. The CDR3 DNA reads TGCGCCAGCAGCTTGGATGGGGACAGGGGTCACGAGCAGTACTTC. This encodes CASSLDGDRGHEQYF. The whole variable domain, remainder taken from reference TRBV5-1 and TRBJ2-7, is KAGVTQTPRYLIKTRGQQVTLSCSPISGHRSVSWYQQTPGQGLQFLFEYFSETQRNKGNFPGRFSGRQFSNSRSEMNVSTLELGDSALYLCASSLDGDRGHEQYFGPGTRLTVT.

V and J are TRBV6-1 and TRBJ2-1; D might be TRBD1 (5 bases). The CDR3 sequence is 16 residues long. V was clipped by 3 bases and J by 7 bases, with 19 bases between them. Germline V lookup: CDR1 MNHNS, CDR2 SASEGT. The CDR3 here is CASSDTGQGGGNEQFF. CDR3 sequence (DNA): TGTGCCAGCAGTGACACCGGTCAGGGTGGTGGGAATGAGCAGTTCTTC.

The rearrangement links TRBV4-3 to TRBJ1-1; D remains ambiguous. This CDR3 region has 13 residues. Trimming cost V 4 bases and J 5 bases, with 11 bases left between them. CDR1 is LGHNA and CDR2 is YSLEER in the germline V gene. CDR3 DNA: TGCGCCAGCAGCCGCGAGCTGAGGACTGAAGCTTTCTTT. This codes for CASSRELRTEAFF.

The sample holds a few counts of this clone. The V and J genes are TRBV27 and TRBJ1-4, with 8 bases aligning to TRBD1. Per the germline V gene, CDR1 is MNHEY and CDR2 is SMNVEV (reference sequence). The CDR3 consists of 16 residues. The V segment lost 2 bases and the J segment 7 bases; nucleotides outside the gene matches: 9. The CDR3 bases are TGTGCCAGCAGTTTACGACACAGGGGGGTCGGTGAAAAACTGTTTTTT. Encoded protein: CASSLRHRGVGEKLFF.

The CDR3 DNA follows: TGTGCCAGCAGTTACGGGACAGGGAGCACTGAAGCTTTCTTT. This encodes CASSYGTGSTEAFF. The genes are TRBV6-5 and TRBJ1-1; 9 nucleotides line up with TRBD1. V gave up 2 bases and J gave up 4 bases; unmatched junction bases: 2. Germline CDR1 MNHEY, CDR2 SVGAGI. CDR3 length: 14 residues.

The rearrangement uses TRBV4-1 and TRBJ2-2; possibly TRBD2 for D (6 bases). Germline V lookup: CDR1 MGHRA, CDR2 YSYEKL. V was shortened by 6 bases and J by 6 bases, with 14 bases between the two germline ends. The CDR3 spans 14 residues. CDR3: CASRRLGGSGELFF. As DNA, the CDR3 is TGCGCCAGCAGGCGACTAGGTGGTTCCGGGGAGCTGTTTTTT.

The DNA for the CDR3 is TGTGCCAGCAGCGTATGGGAGCGGCACACCGGGGAGCTGTTTTTT. Protein sequence: CASSVWERHTGELFF. J is TRBJ2-2 and V is TRBV9, with a tentative D call TRBD2 (5 bases). CDR3 length: 15 residues. V was cut by 1 base and J by 3 bases, with 10 bases left in between. Germline V gives CDR1 SGDLS, CDR2 YYNGEE.

The V and J genes are TRBV19 and TRBJ1-4; D gene unclear. This CDR3 is built from 13 residues. The germline V gene has CDR1 LNHDA and CDR2 SQIVND (reference sequence). The V end lost 5 bases, the J end lost 6 bases, and 10 bases lay between the germline ends. In DNA, the CDR3 is TGTGCCAGTAGTCTGAACAGATATGAAAAACTGTTTTTT. This sequence encodes CASSLNRYEKLFF.

The J gene is TRBJ1-1, the V gene TRBV29-1; D gene unclear. The CDR3 covers 14 residues. V was shortened by 5 bases and J by 3 bases, with 16 bases between the two germline ends. Germline V lookup: CDR1 SQVTM, CDR2 ANQGSEA. The DNA for the CDR3 is TGCAGCGTTTCTAGATTCTCGTGGGACACTGAAGCTTTCTTT. It specifies CSVSRFSWDTEAFF. The complete variable domain, with remaining parts taken from reference TRBV29-1 and TRBJ1-1, reads SAVISQKPSRDICQRGTSLTIQCQVDSQVTMMFWYRQQPGQSLTLIATANQGSEATYESGFVIDKFPISRPNLTFSTLTVSNMSPEDSSIYLCSVSRFSWDTEAFFGQGTRLTVV.

The chain recombines TRBV21-1 with TRBJ2-7; the tabulated D call, TRBD2, remains unverified against the DNA. TRBV21-1 is shown as a pseudogene. The CDR3 consists of 16 residues. The CDR3 loop is CASSKPGLAGEHEQYF. The CDR3 DNA reads as TGTGCCAGCAGCAAACCCGGACTAGCGGGAGAACACGAGCAGTACTTC.

The rearrangement uses TRBV5-8 and TRBJ1-2; no reliable D call. V was shortened by 1 base and J by 4 bases, with 8 bases between the two germline ends. Germline lookup yields CDR1 SGHTS and CDR2 YDEGEE. This CDR3 is built from 13 residues. The CDR3 loop is CASSLREAYGYTF. The CDR3 DNA reads as TGTGCCAGCAGCTTGCGGGAGGCCTATGGCTACACCTTC.

The rearrangement links TRBV18 to TRBJ2-5; possibly TRBD2 for D (5 bases). The V gene lost 2 bases and the J gene lost 10 bases, with 14 bases spanning the gap. Germline assignment: CDR1 KGHSH and CDR2 LQKENI. This CDR3 spans 13 amino acids. CDR3: CASSPRMREGQYF. DNA for the CDR3: TGTGCCAGCTCACCAAGGATGAGGGAAGGCCAGTACTTC.

The chain is built from TRBV18 and TRBJ2-2; unclear D gene. The germline V gene encodes CDR1 KGHSH and CDR2 LQKENI. The CDR3 is 13 residues long. The V end was cut by 5 bases, the J end by 1 base, with 5 bases between. The CDR3 spells CASSARNTGELFF. As DNA, the CDR3 is TGTGCCAGCTCAGCTAGGAACACCGGGGAGCTGTTTTTT. Drawing the rest from reference TRBV18 and TRBJ2-2, the complete variable domain is NAGVMQNPRHLVRRRGQEARLRCSPMKGHSHVYWYRQLPEEGLKFMVYLQKENIIDESGMPKERFSAEFPKEGPSILRIQQVVRGDSAAYFCASSARNTGELFFGEGSRLTVL.

This clone was recorded a few times. The same CDR3 can be traced to other DNA sequences in this sample. V and J are TRBV12-3 or TRBV12-4 and TRBJ1-1; D unresolved. This CDR3 comprises 11 residues. The V end was cut by 3 bases, the J end by 6 bases, with 5 bases between. The CDR3, as DNA: TGTGCCAGCAGTTTGTCGTCTGAAGCTTTCTTT. Protein sequence: CASSLSSEAFF.

V is TRBV6-5 and J is TRBJ1-4, with 12 bases fitting TRBD1. The germline V gene has CDR1 MNHEY and CDR2 SVGAGI. The CDR3 is 13 residues long. J was trimmed by 10 bases and V by 6 bases; bases with no gene match: 3. The CDR3 spells CASRGQGAGKLFF. Here the CDR3 DNA reads TGTGCCAGCAGGGGACAGGGGGCTGGAAAACTGTTTTTT.